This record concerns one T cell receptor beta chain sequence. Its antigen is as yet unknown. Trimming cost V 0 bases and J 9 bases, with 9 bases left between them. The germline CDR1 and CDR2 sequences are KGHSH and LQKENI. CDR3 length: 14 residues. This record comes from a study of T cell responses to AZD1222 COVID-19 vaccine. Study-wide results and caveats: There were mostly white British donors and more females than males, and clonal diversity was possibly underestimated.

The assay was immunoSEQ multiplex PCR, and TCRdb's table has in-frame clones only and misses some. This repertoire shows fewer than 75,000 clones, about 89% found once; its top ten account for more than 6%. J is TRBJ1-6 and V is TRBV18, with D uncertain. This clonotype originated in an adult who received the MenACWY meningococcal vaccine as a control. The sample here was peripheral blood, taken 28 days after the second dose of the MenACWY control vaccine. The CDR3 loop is CASSPPDGSSPLHF. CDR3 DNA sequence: TGTGCCAGCTCACCACCGGACGGAAGTTCACCCCTCCACTTT. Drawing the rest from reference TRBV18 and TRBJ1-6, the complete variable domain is NAGVMQNPRHLVRRRGQEARLRCSPMKGHSHVYWYRQLPEEGLKFMVYLQKENIIDESGMPKERFSAEFPKEGPSILRIQQVVRGDSAAYFCASSPPDGSSPLHFGNGTRLTVT.